What follows is one T cell receptor (beta chain) and its context. Its antigen is still unknown. This sample was included in a study of HIV-infected children after antiretroviral therapy interruption. Study-wide results and caveats: Naive CD4+ Gini coefficient rose by interruption end, suggesting clonal expansion. Some non-naive CD45RA+ T cells might be present among sorted naive cells. After treatment interruption started, naive CD4+ CDR3 overlap across time points dropped.

Treatment indicated: PENTA 11 planned treatment interruption arm or continuous ART arm. Sorting from thawed PBMCs isolated naive CD4+ CD45RA+ CD45RO- T cells. Germline values: CDR1 SGHTA, CDR2 FQGNSA. The CDR3 is 16 residues long. V lost 1 base, J lost 5 bases, and 7 bases stayed unmatched. RNA-based 3' RACE libraries used unique molecular identifiers. MiXCR, applied by TCRdb to the 3' RACE reads, yields one record per CDR3 protein. This sample has around 40,000 distinct CDR3 sequences, with approximately 6.1% found just once. This TCR was recovered from a pool of human donors with HIV. This sample comprised CD45RA+ CD4+ T cells from PBMCs, pooled from several time points, obtained from a donor given antiretroviral therapy, either interrupted or continuous. Stated subset: naive CD4+ CD45RA+ CD45RO- T cells. The chain has TRBV7-2 and TRBJ2-3, with TRBD2 matching 9 bases. This CDR3 is CASSLGGGRARDTQYF. The DNA of the CDR3 is TGTGCCAGCAGCTTAGGGGGCGGGAGGGCCAGAGATACGCAGTATTTT.